This T cell receptor beta chain appears in the sequencing data of a study of OX40 agonist ivuxolimab in advanced cancers. Across the study: It was ivuxolimab, an agonistic anti-OX40 (CD134) antibody, that patients were treated with. Study-level points and caveats: The study found among the lowest clonal expansion in partial responders at 0.1-3.0 mg/kg.

The cohort excluded patients with autoimmune disease history or systemic immunosuppression. A note on this clone: Its antigen is unknown.

Method: immunoSEQ multiplex PCR; TCRdb's copy keeps in-frame clones and lacks some. The table records some 60,000 clones, more than 75% of them present only once. CDR3 length equals 13 residues. Germline V gives CDR1 MDHEN, CDR2 SYDVKM. Losses at the gene ends were 6 bases for V and 10 bases for J; bases not matched to a gene: 5. This TCR was recovered from an adult with an advanced solid tumor such as melanoma, head and neck, liver or kidney cancer. The sequencing here drew on CD4+ or CD8+ T cells sorted from blood, taken in a trial of the OX40 agonist ivuxolimab. V usage is TRBV28 and J usage is TRBJ1-4; 10 bases map to TRBD1. The CDR3 nucleotides read TGTGCCAGCAGCGGGACAGGGGTAAGAAAACTGTTTTTT. Protein product: CASSGTGVRKLFF.